Given below is one T cell receptor beta chain in context. The antigen is undetermined. Different DNA sequences within this sample yield the same CDR3. The PCR had 60 Vbeta and 13 Jbeta primers. The repertoire was sequenced with immunoSEQ multiplex PCR; TCRdb's copy has only in-frame clones and lacks some. This sample carries approximately 86,000 clones, 70% to 85% of them seen once, and the ten largest clones take just over 8%. This record belongs to a study of cytomegalovirus exposure and HLA in healthy donors. Study-wide results and limits: Most subjects had HLA-A and HLA-B alleles reportedly predicted accurately by TCR beta sequences. A later analysis linked a missense variant in DCLRE1C to the trimming of TCR beta V and J genes. As a later analysis showed, several of the most significant clusters appeared to be linked to common viral pathogens.

The J segment lost 5 bases and the V segment lost 4 bases, leaving 4 bases of the junction unmatched. In germline, CDR1 is MNHEY, CDR2 SMNVEV (reference sequence). This CDR3 spans 13 amino acids. The V gene is TRBV27, the J gene TRBJ1-1; 7 bases agree with TRBD1. Sequenced material: PBMCs. This sequence was found in a man in his fifties or sixties in good health and CMV-seronegative. This chain's CDR3 is CASSWTGGTEAFF. The CDR3 coding sequence is TGTGCCAGCAGTTGGACAGGTGGGACTGAAGCTTTCTTT.